This T cell receptor beta chain was observed in a study of T cells in Graves' hyperthyroidism and ophthalmopathy. V was clipped by 7 bases and J by 0 bases, with 5 bases between them. This CDR3 has 12 amino acids. Germline V gene data show CDR1 as SGHVS and CDR2 as FQNEAQ. Regions amplified from RNA transcripts were the TCR beta CDR3 regions. A set of HTBI primers served as the primers for a first-round RT-PCR of the TCR CDR3. TCRdb re-called the multiplex PCR reads through MiXCR, storing one row per CDR3 protein. Of fewer than 350,000 distinct CDR3 sequences listed, around 15% were seen once; the top ten hold around 30%. Criteria for exclusion of patients were uncontrolled infection, other autoimmune disease, pregnancy or lactation.

The chain is built from TRBV7-8 and TRBJ2-3; no reliable D call. The sample was blood. This receptor was obtained from a woman between 50 and 59 years old with Graves' hyperthyroidism that later progressed to Graves' ophthalmopathy. CDR3 nucleotides: TGTGCCAGCAAAGGAAGCACAGATACGCAGTATTTT. Protein: CASKGSTDTQYF.